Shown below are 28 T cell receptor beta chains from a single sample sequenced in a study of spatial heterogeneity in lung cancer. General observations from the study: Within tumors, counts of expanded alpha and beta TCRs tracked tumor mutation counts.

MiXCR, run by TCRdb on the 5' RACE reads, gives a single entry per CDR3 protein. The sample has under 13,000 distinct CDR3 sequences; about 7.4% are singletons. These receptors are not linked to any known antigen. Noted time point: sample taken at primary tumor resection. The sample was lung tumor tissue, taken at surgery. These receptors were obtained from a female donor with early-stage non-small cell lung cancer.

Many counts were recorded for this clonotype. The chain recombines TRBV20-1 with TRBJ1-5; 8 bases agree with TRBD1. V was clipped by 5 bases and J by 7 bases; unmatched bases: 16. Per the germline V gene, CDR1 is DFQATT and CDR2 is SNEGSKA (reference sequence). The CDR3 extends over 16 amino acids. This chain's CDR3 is CSAQSTRTGLKQPQHF. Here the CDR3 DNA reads TGCAGTGCTCAATCCACCAGGACAGGGTTAAAGCAGCCCCAGCATTTT.

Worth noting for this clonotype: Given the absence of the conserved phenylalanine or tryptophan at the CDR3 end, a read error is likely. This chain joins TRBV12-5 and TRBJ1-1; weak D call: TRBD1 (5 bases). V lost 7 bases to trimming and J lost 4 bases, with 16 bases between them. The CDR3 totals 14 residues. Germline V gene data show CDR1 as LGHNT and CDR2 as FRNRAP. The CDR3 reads CASALTAGTTEAFS. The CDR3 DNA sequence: TGTGCTAGTGCCCTAACCGCAGGGACCACTGAAGCTTTCTCT.

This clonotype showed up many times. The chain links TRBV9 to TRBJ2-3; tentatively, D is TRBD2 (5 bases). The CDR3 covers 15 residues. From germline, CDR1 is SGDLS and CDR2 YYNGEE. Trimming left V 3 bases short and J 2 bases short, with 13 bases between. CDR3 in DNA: TGTGCCAGCAGCGCAACCTGGGGAGACACAGATACGCAGTATTTT. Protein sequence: CASSATWGDTDTQYF. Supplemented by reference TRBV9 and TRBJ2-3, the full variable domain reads DSGVTQTPKHLITATGQRVTLRCSPRSGDLSVYWYQQSLDQGLQFLIQYYNGEERAKGNILERFSAQQFPDLHSELNLSSLELGDSALYFCASSATWGDTDTQYFGPGTRLTVL.

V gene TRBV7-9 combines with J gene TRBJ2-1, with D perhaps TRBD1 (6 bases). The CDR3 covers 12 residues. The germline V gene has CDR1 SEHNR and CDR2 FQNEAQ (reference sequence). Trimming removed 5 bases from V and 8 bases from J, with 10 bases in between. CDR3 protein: CASSREGDEQFF. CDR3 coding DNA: TGTGCCAGCAGCCGTGAGGGGGATGAGCAGTTCTTC.

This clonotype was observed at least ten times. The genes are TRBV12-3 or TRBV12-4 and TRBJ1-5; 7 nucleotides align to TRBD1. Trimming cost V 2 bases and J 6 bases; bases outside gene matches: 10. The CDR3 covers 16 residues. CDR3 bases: TGTGCCAGCAGTTTATCAGGGACAGTCTCTAGTCAGCCCCAGCATTTT. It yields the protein CASSLSGTVSSQPQHF.

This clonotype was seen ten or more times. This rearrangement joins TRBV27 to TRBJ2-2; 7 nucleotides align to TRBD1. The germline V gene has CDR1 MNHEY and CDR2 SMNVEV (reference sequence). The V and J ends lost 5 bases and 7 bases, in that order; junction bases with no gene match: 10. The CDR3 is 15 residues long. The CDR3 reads CASSTTGRTGGELFF. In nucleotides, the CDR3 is TGTGCCAGCAGTACGACAGGGAGAACAGGCGGGGAGCTGTTTTTT.

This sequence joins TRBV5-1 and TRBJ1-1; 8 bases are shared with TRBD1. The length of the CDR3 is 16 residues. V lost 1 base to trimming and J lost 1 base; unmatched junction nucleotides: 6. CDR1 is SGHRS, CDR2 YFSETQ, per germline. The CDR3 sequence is CASSLSGGKRNTEAFF. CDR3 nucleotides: TGCGCCAGCAGCTTGTCAGGGGGCAAGAGGAACACTGAAGCTTTCTTT.

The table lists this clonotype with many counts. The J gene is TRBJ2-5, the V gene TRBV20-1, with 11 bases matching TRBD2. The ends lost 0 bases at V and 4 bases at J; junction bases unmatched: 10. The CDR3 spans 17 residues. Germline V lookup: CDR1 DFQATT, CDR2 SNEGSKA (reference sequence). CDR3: CSARDSLRLAGLETQYF. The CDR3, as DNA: TGCAGTGCTAGAGATTCCCTCCGACTAGCGGGGTTAGAGACCCAGTACTTC.

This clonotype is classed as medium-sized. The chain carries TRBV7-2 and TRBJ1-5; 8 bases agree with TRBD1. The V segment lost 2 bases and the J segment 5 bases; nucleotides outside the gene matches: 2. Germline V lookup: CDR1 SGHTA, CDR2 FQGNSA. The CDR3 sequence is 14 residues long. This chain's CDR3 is CASSLQTGDQPQHF. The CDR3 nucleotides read TGTGCCAGCAGCTTACAGACAGGGGATCAGCCCCAGCATTTT.

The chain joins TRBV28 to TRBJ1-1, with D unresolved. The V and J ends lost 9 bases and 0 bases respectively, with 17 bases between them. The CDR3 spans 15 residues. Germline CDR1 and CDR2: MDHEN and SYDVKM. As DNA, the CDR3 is TGTGCCAGTCCTCCGGCAGGTAACATGAACACTGAAGCTTTCTTT. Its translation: CASPPAGNMNTEAFF.

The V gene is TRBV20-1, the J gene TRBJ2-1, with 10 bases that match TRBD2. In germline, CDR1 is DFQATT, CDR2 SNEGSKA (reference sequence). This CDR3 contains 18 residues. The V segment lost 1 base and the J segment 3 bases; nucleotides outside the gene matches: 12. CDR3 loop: CSARVGSGRSEFYNEQFF. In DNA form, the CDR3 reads TGCAGTGCTAGAGTGGGTAGCGGGAGGTCCGAGTTCTACAATGAGCAGTTCTTC.

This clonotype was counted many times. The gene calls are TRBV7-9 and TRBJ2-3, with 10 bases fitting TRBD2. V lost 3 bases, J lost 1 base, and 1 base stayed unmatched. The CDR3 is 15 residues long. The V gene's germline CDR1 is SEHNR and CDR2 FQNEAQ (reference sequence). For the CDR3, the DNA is TGTGCCAGCAGCTTGCTAGCGGGGGGCACAGATACGCAGTATTTT. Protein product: CASSLLAGGTDTQYF.

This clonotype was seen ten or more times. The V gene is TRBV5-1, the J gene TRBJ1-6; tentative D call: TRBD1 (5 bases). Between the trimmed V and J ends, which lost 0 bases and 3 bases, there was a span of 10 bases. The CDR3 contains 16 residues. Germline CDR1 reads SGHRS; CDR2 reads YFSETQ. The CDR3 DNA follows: TGCGCCAGCAGCTTGGACGGGACGCTCTATAATTCACCCCTCCACTTT. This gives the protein CASSLDGTLYNSPLHF.

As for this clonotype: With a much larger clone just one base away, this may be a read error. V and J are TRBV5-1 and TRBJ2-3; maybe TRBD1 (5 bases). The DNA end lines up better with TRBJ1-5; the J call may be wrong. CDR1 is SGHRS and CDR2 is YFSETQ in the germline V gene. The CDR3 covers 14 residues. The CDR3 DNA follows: TGCGCCAGCAGCTTAGGAGACTTGACAGATACGCAGCATTTT. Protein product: CASSLGDLTDTQHF.

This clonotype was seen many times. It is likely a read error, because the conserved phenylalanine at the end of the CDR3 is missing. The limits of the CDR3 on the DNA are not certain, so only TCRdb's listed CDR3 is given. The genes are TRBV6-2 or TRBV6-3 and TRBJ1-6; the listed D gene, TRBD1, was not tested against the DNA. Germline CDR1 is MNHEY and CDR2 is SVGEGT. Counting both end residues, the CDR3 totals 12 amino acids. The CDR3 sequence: CASSSITGARRL.

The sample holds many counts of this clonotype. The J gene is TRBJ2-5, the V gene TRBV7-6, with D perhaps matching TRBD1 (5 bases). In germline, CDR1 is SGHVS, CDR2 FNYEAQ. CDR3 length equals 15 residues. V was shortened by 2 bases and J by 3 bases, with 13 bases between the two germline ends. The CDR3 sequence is CASSLIRVPEETQYF. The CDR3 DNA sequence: TGTGCCAGCAGCTTAATCAGGGTTCCGGAAGAGACCCAGTACTTC.

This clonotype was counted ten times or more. As DNA, the CDR3 is TGCAGTGCTAGCGACAGGGCCCGACTTTCACCCCTCCACTTT. This codes for CSASDRARLSPLHF. The gene calls are TRBV20-1 and TRBJ1-6, with 7 bases fitting TRBD1. The CDR3 is made up of 14 amino acids. CDR1 and CDR2 from the germline V gene are DFQATT and SNEGSKA (reference sequence). The junction had 8 bases not matched to a gene; V was cut back by 3 bases and J by 9 bases.

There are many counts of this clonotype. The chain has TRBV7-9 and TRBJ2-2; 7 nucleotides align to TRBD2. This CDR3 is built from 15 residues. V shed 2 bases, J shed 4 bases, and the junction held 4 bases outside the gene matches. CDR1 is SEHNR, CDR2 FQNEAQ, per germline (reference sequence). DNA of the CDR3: TGTGCCAGCAGCTTATTGGGAGGGGCCACCGGGGAGCTGTTTTTT. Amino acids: CASSLLGGATGELFF.

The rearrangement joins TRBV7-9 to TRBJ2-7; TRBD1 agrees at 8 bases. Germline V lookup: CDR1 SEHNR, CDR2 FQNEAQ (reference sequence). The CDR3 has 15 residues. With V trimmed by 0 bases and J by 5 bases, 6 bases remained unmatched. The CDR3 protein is CASSLADRGRNEQYF. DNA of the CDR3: TGTGCCAGCAGCTTAGCTGACAGGGGAAGAAACGAGCAGTACTTC.

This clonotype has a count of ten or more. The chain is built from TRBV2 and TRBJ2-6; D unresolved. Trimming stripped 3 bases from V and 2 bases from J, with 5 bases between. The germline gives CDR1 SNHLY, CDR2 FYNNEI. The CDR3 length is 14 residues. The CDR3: CASSEGTGANVLTF. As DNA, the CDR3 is TGTGCCAGCAGTGAGGGGACTGGGGCCAACGTCCTGACTTTC.

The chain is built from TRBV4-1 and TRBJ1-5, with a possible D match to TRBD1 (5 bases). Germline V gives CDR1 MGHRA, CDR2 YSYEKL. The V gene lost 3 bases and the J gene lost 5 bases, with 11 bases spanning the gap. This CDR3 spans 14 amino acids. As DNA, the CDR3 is TGCGCCAGCAGCCAGGTAGGGGCCGATCAGCCCCAGCATTTT. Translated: CASSQVGADQPQHF.

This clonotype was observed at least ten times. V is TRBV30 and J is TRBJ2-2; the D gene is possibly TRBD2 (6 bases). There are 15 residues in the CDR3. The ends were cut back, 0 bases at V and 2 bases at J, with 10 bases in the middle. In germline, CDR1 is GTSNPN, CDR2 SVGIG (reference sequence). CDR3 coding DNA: TGTGCCTGGAGTGTTGGAGGGAGTAACACCGGGGAGCTGTTTTTT. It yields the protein CAWSVGGSNTGELFF.

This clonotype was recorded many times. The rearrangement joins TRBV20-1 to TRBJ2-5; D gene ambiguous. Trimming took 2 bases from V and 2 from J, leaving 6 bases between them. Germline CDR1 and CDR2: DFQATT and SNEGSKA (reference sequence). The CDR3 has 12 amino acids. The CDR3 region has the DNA TGCAGTGCTAGATCTGGGCAAGAGACCCAGTACTTC. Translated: CSARSGQETQYF.

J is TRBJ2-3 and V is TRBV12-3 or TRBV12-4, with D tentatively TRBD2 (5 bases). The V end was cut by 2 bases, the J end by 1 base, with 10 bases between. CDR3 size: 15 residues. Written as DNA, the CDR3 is TGTGCCAGCAGTTTAACGGTTAGCGGCACAGATACGCAGTATTTT. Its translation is CASSLTVSGTDTQYF.

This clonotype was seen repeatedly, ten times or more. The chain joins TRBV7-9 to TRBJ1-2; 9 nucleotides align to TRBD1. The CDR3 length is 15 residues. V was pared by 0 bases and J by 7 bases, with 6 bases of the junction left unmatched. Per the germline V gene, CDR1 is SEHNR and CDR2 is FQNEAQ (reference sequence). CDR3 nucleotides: TGTGCCAGCAGCTTAGCGGGACAGGGTATTACTGGCTACACCTTC. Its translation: CASSLAGQGITGYTF.

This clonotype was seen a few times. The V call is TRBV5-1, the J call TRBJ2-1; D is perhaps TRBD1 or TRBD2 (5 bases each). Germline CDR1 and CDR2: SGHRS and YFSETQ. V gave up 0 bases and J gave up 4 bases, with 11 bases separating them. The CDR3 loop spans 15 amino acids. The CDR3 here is CASSLGGTNYNEQFF. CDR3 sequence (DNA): TGCGCCAGCAGCTTGGGGGGGACCAATTACAATGAGCAGTTCTTC.

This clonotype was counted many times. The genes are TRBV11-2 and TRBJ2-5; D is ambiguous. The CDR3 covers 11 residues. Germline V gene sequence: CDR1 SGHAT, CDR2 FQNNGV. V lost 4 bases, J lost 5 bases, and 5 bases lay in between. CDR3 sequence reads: CASSYSETQYF. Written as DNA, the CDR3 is TGTGCCAGCAGCTATAGCGAGACCCAGTACTTC.

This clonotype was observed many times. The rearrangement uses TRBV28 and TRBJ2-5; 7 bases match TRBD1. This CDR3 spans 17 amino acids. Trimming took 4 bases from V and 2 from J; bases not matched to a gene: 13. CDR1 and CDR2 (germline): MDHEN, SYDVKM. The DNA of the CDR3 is TGTGCCAGCAGTTCACGCCGGGACAGCAGCCTTCAAGAGACCCAGTACTTC. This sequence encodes CASSSRRDSSLQETQYF.